This T cell receptor beta chain was profiled in a study of early T cells in non-severe SARS-CoV-2 infection. Study-level information: Sequencing targeted bulk RNA from unsorted whole blood, leaving chains unpaired. Study outcomes and limitations: There was a bias toward anti-spike CD8 responses in VDJdb matching, which missed private and CD4 specificities.

This CDR3 region has 13 residues. Germline V gene lookup returns CDR1 SGHRS and CDR2 YFSETQ. Germline trimming cut 4 bases from V and 4 bases from J; bases unmatched to any gene: 3. As regards this clonotype: What it binds is not known.

A single record per CDR3 protein comes from TCRdb applying MiXCR to the 5' RACE reads. Seen here are tens of thousands of distinct CDR3 sequences, about 9.7% observed once, and the top ten hold 4.2%. Material for sequencing was whole blood. The source of this sequence is an adult who was a healthcare worker with PCR-confirmed SARS-CoV-2 infection or an uninfected control (not recorded which). This chain links TRBV5-1 with TRBJ2-3; the match to TRBD2 covers 7 bases. The CDR3 nucleotides are TGCGCCAGCAGCCCTCGGGGGGCAGATACGCAGTATTTT. It yields the protein CASSPRGADTQYF.